A single sample is the source of the 21 T cell receptor beta chains below, sequenced in a study of shared clonotypes between healthy human individuals. Produced via immunoSEQ multiplex PCR; TCRdb's table is partial and in-frame only. The table has about 1 million clones, about 80% seen once. The sequenced sample was memory CD4+ T cells sorted from blood. The subset denotes: CD45RA-negative fraction. The source of these receptors is a man aged 18 to 29 in good health.

This clone was seen a few times. The chain links TRBV6-1 to TRBJ1-5; D not certain. V dropped 4 bases and J dropped 3 bases, with 16 bases sitting between them. There are 16 residues in the CDR3. The germline gives CDR1 MNHNS, CDR2 SASEGT. The CDR3 DNA reads TGTGCCAGCAGTGGAGAAACGGGCTTTGACAATCAGCCCCAGCATTTT. This gives the protein CASSGETGFDNQPQHF.

For this clone: This sample includes further DNA sequences coding for the same CDR3. The gene calls are TRBV19 and TRBJ1-3, with 9 bases identical to TRBD1. V gave up 3 bases and J gave up 7 bases; unmatched junction bases: 4. Germline values: CDR1 LNHDA, CDR2 SQIVND (reference sequence). The length of the CDR3 is 14 residues. CDR3 DNA sequence: TGTGCCAGTAGTATCGGGGGGACAGGGAACACCATATATTTT. Protein: CASSIGGTGNTIYF.

The chain carries TRBV7-2 and TRBJ2-3; no clear D. V was pared by 3 bases and J by 5 bases, with 9 bases between. Germline V gene sequence: CDR1 SGHTA, CDR2 FQGNSA. The CDR3 has 13 residues. The CDR3 loop is CASSFSQRDTQYF. The CDR3, as DNA: TGTGCCAGCAGCTTCTCCCAAAGAGATACGCAGTATTTT. Variable domain in full (rest from reference TRBV7-2 and TRBJ2-3): GAGVSQSPSNKVTEKGKDVELRCDPISGHTALYWYRQSLGQGLEFLIYFQGNSAPDKSGLPSDRFSAERTGGSVSTLTIQRTQQEDSAVYLCASSFSQRDTQYFGPGTRLTVL.

The chain recombines TRBV19 with TRBJ1-2, with a possible D match to TRBD1 (5 bases). Germline V CDR1 and CDR2: LNHDA, SQIVND (reference sequence). The CDR3 has 13 amino acids. V was shortened by 5 bases and J by 4 bases, with 11 bases between the two germline ends. CDR3 amino acids: CASSVGDSYGYTF. CDR3 sequence (DNA): TGTGCCAGTAGTGTGGGGGACTCCTATGGCTACACCTTC.

The chain recombines TRBV27 with TRBJ1-5, with a possible D match to TRBD1 (5 bases). Germline CDR1 and CDR2: MNHEY and SMNVEV (reference sequence). The germline V and J ends were trimmed by 5 bases and 0 bases, with 8 bases remaining between them. This CDR3 spans 14 amino acids. CDR3 sequence (DNA): TGTGCCAGCAGTCGGACAAATAGCAATCAGCCCCAGCATTTT. Translated: CASSRTNSNQPQHF.

The chain has TRBV5-1 and TRBJ1-2; D uncertain. V lost 5 bases to trimming and J lost 5 bases, with 13 bases between them. Germline V lookup: CDR1 SGHRS, CDR2 YFSETQ. The length of the CDR3 is 13 residues. CDR3 sequence: CASSLRVSYGYTF. CDR3 nucleotide sequence: TGCGCCAGCAGTTTGAGGGTTTCTTATGGCTACACCTTC. Supplemented by reference TRBV5-1 and TRBJ1-2, the full variable domain reads KAGVTQTPRYLIKTRGQQVTLSCSPISGHRSVSWYQQTPGQGLQFLFEYFSETQRNKGNFPGRFSGRQFSNSRSEMNVSTLELGDSALYLCASSLRVSYGYTFGSGTRLTVV.

This clone was counted many times. The rearrangement joins TRBV5-8 to TRBJ1-6, with TRBD1 as a possible D gene (5 bases). V lost 5 bases and J lost 0, with 21 bases in between. Germline V gene lookup returns CDR1 SGHTS and CDR2 YDEGEE. The CDR3 extends over 19 amino acids. The CDR3 sequence is CASSRLGTAFSSYNSPLHF. In DNA form, the CDR3 reads TGTGCCAGCAGTCGACTCGGGACGGCTTTTAGCTCCTATAATTCACCCCTCCACTTT.

The chain carries TRBV9 and TRBJ2-7, with D possibly called TRBD1 or TRBD2 (6 bases each). Per germline, CDR1 SGDLS and CDR2 YYNGEE. The CDR3 consists of 16 residues. V was clipped by 0 bases and J by 3 bases, with 16 bases between them. CDR3 DNA: TGTGCCAGCAGCGTAGGGTCCGGGGGCCTCATCTACGAGCAGTACTTC. Its translation: CASSVGSGGLIYEQYF.

The chain links TRBV18 to TRBJ2-7; D may correspond to TRBD1 or TRBD2 (5 bases each). The CDR3 spans 15 residues. V was cut by 2 bases and J by 7 bases, with 18 bases left in between. Germline V lookup: CDR1 KGHSH, CDR2 LQKENI. CDR3 region: CASSPNSGSWGEQYF. CDR3 sequence (DNA): TGTGCCAGCTCACCAAATTCGGGGTCCTGGGGGGAGCAGTACTTC.

The CDR3 sequence is CASNTWDRVRNTQYF. CDR3 coding DNA: TGTGCCAGCAACACCTGGGACAGGGTAAGAAATACGCAGTATTTT. This chain links TRBV6-1 with TRBJ2-3; 9 bases match TRBD1. Looked up from germline, CDR1 is MNHNS and CDR2 is SASEGT. The V gene end was trimmed by 7 bases and the J gene end by 7 bases; junction bases not matched to a gene: 12. This CDR3 spans 15 amino acids.

V is TRBV6-5 and J is TRBJ1-1; 7 bases map to TRBD1. V shed 9 bases, J shed 1 base, and the junction held 8 bases outside the gene matches. There are 14 residues in the CDR3. Germline CDR1 MNHEY, CDR2 SVGAGI. The CDR3 sequence is CASVTGIGNTEAFF. CDR3 sequence (DNA): TGTGCCAGTGTGACAGGGATAGGGAACACTGAAGCTTTCTTT.

This chain links TRBV7-2 with TRBJ2-3; 7 positions match TRBD2. The CDR3 has 14 residues. Germline CDR1 and CDR2: SGHTA and FQGNSA. With V trimmed by 6 bases and J by 4 bases, 7 bases remained unmatched. The CDR3 bases are TGTGCCAGCAGGGGCGGGAGTTCCGCAGATACGCAGTATTTT. Translating it yields CASRGGSSADTQYF.

CDR3 in amino acids: CASSPIGEGYGYTF. Written as DNA, the CDR3 is TGTGCCAGCTCACCGATCGGGGAGGGCTATGGCTACACCTTC. The chain employs TRBV18 and TRBJ1-2; D gene uncertain. Trimming took off 3 bases at V and 4 bases at J, with 12 bases between the two ends. Looked up from germline, CDR1 is KGHSH and CDR2 is LQKENI. This CDR3 contains 14 residues.

The J gene is TRBJ2-3, the V gene TRBV5-1; 7 positions agree with TRBD2. This CDR3 has 15 residues. Germline CDR1 and CDR2: SGHRS and YFSETQ. With V trimmed by 3 bases and J by 0 bases, 4 bases remained unmatched. The CDR3 coding sequence is TGCGCCAGCAGCTGGCGCGGGGGAAGCACAGATACGCAGTATTTT. It translates to CASSWRGGSTDTQYF.

The rearrangement links TRBV2 to TRBJ2-2; D unresolved. The length of the CDR3 is 14 residues. CDR1 and CDR2 (germline): SNHLY, FYNNEI. The V and J ends lost 2 bases and 3 bases respectively, with 7 bases between them. The CDR3 DNA sequence: TGTGCCAGCAGTGAACTCCGGGACACCGGGGAGCTGTTTTTT. It translates to CASSELRDTGELFF.

The chain has TRBV29-1 and TRBJ2-3; 16 bases map to TRBD2. The V segment lost 7 bases and the J segment 4 bases; nucleotides outside the gene matches: 17. CDR1 and CDR2 (germline): SQVTM, ANQGSEA. CDR3 size: 19 residues. The CDR3 nucleotides are TGCAGCGCCGGGTTAAGGGGACTAGCGGGGGGGCGGAGGCCAGATACGCAGTATTTT. As protein: CSAGLRGLAGGRRPDTQYF.

The chain combines TRBV11-2 with TRBJ2-5, with 8 bases lining up with TRBD1. The ends lost 4 bases at V and 4 bases at J; junction bases unmatched: 5. In germline, CDR1 is SGHAT, CDR2 FQNNGV. CDR3 length: 14 amino acids. CDR3 nucleotide sequence: TGTGCCAGCAGCTCCCAGGGGGCAACAGAGACCCAGTACTTC. Its translation: CASSSQGATETQYF.

CDR3 in amino acids: CASSLGGLEYEQYF. The CDR3 nucleotides are TGTGCCAGCAGCTTAGGAGGGTTGGAGTACGAGCAGTACTTC. This rearrangement joins TRBV7-2 to TRBJ2-7, with D possibly TRBD2 on 5 matching bases. The length of the CDR3 is 14 residues. Per germline, CDR1 SGHTA and CDR2 FQGNSA. V was pared by 1 base and J by 4 bases, with 11 bases between.

The sample holds one count of this clone. The chain combines TRBV7-9 with TRBJ2-5; TRBD2 matches 12 bases. The CDR3 totals 15 residues. The germline gives CDR1 SEHNR, CDR2 FQNEAQ (reference sequence). Trimming removed 4 bases from V and 2 bases from J; junction bases left unmatched: 2. The CDR3 region has the DNA TGTGCCAGCAGCTCGGGACTAGCGGGTCAAGAGACCCAGTACTTC. Translated, it gives CASSSGLAGQETQYF.

V is TRBV9 and J is TRBJ2-3, with D perhaps being TRBD1 or TRBD2 (6 bases each). The CDR3 spans 16 residues. The V gene's germline CDR1 is SGDLS and CDR2 YYNGEE. V lost 4 bases to trimming and J lost 3 bases, with 18 bases between them. CDR3 DNA: TGTGCCAGCAGCTATGGGACGGGGGCAGAGACAGATACGCAGTATTTT. It is translated as CASSYGTGAETDTQYF.

This chain uses TRBV10-3 with TRBJ1-4; 9 nucleotides agree with TRBD1. The length of the CDR3 is 13 residues. CDR1 ENHRY and CDR2 SYGVKD come from the germline V gene. Trimming cost V 10 bases and J 4 bases; bases outside gene matches: 4. CDR3 protein: CATGQGNNEKLFF. Written as DNA, the CDR3 is TGTGCCACGGGACAGGGTAATAATGAAAAACTGTTTTTT.